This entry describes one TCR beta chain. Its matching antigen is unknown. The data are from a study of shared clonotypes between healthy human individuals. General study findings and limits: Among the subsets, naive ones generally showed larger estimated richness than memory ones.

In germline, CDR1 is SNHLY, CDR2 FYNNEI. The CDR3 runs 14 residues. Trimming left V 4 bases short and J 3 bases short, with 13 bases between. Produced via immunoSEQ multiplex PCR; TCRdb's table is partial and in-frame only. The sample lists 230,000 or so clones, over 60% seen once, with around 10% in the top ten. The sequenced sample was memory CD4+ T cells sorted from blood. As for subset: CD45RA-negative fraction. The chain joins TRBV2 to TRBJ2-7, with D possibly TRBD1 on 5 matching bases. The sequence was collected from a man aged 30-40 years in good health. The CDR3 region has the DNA TGTGCCAGCAGTGGTGAAAGGGGAAACTACGAGCAGTACTTC. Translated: CASSGERGNYEQYF.